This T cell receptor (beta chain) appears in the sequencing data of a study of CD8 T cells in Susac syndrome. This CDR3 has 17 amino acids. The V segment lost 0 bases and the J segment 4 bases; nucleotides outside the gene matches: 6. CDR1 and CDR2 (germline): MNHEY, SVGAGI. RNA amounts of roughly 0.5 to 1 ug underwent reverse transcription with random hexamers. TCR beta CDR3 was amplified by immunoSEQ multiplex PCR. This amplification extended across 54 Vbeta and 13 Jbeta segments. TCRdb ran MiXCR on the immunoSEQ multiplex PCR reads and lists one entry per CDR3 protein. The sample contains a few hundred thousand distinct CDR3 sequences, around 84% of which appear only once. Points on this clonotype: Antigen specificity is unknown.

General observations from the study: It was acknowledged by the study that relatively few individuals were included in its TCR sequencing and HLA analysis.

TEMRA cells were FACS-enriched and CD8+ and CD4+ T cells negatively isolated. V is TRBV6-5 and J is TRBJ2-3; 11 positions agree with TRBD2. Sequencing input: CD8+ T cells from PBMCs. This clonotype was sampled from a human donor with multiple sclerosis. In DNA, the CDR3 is TGTGCCAGCAGTTACTCGGGTAGCGGGAGGGTTGCAGATACGCAGTATTTT. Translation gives CASSYSGSGRVADTQYF.